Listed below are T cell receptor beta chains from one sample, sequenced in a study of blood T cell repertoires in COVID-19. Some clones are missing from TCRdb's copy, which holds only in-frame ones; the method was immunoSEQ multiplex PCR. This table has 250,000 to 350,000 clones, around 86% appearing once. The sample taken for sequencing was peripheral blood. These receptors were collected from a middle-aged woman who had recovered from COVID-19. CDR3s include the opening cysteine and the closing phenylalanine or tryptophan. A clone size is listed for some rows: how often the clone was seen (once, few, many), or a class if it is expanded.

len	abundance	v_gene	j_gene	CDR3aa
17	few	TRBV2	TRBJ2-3	CASRPGLAVTSTDTQYF
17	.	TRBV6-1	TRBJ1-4	CASSESGAWQGVEKLFF
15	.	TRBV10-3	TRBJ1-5	CAISQGAGVSQPQHF
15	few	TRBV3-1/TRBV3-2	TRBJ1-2	CASSPGQGRYYGYTF
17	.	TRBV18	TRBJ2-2	CASSPLDRVGGTGELFF
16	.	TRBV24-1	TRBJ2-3	CATSDETGARADTQYF
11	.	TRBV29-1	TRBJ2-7	CSVTGGGEQYF
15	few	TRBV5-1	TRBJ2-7	CASSTTGGAGYEQYF
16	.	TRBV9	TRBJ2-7	CASSPQAGGSSYEQYF
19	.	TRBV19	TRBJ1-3	CASSIRPQDSWGGGNTIYF